The 19 T cell receptor beta chains reported below all come from one sample, sequenced in a study of blood T cell dynamics during melanoma immunotherapy. Time point noted: week 3, after first cycle of checkpoint inhibitor. Profiled with immunoSEQ multiplex PCR; TCRdb holds only in-frame clones, not every one. The data show fewer than 15,000 clones, more than 80% seen once. The sample was blood, taken from a patient treated with checkpoint blockade. The source is a human donor with melanoma.

The chain couples TRBV14 to TRBJ1-4, with unresolved D. Trimming stripped 1 base from V and 1 base from J, with 7 bases between. Germline CDR1 reads SGHDN; CDR2 reads FVKESK. The CDR3 contains 15 residues. CDR3 residues: CASSQVAITNEKLFF. The CDR3, as DNA: TGTGCCAGCAGCCAAGTGGCGATAACTAATGAAAAACTGTTTTTT.

This sequence joins TRBV30 and TRBJ1-3, with D perhaps TRBD1 (5 bases). The ends were cut back, 2 bases at V and 2 bases at J, with 19 bases in the middle. Germline loops: CDR1 GTSNPN, CDR2 SVGIG (reference sequence). The CDR3 has 17 residues. The CDR3 protein is CAWSSVGAPTAGNTIYF. The CDR3 DNA reads as TGTGCCTGGAGTTCCGTAGGGGCACCGACAGCTGGAAACACCATATATTTT.

The gene calls are TRBV10-3 and TRBJ1-4; 8 bases fit TRBD1. V lost 0 bases, J lost 5 bases, and 2 bases stayed unmatched. CDR1 and CDR2 (germline): ENHRY, SYGVKD. This CDR3 is 15 amino acids long. CDR3 sequence: CAISESRTGNEKLFF. In DNA form, the CDR3 reads TGTGCCATCAGTGAGTCGCGGACAGGGAATGAAAAACTGTTTTTT.

Turning to this clone: Additional DNA sequences in this sample encode the identical CDR3. The DNA of the CDR3 is TGTGCCAGCAGCCCCTTTAAGGCTTACGAGCAGTACTTC. This translates into CASSPFKAYEQYF. The chain is built from TRBV7-9 and TRBJ2-7, with D hard to call. CDR1 and CDR2 from the germline V gene are SEHNR and FQNEAQ (reference sequence). Trimming cost V 5 bases and J 4 bases, with 12 bases left between them. This CDR3 region has 13 residues.

This chain connects TRBV11-3 to TRBJ2-7; perhaps TRBD1 as D (5 bases). The CDR3 is 12 residues long. Trimming cost V 0 bases and J 9 bases, with 9 bases left between them. From germline, CDR1 is SGHNT and CDR2 YENEEA. The CDR3 loop is CASSLDPTGQYF. DNA of the CDR3: TGTGCCAGCAGCTTAGACCCTACAGGGCAGTACTTC.

The chain couples TRBV4-1 to TRBJ2-7, with no clear D. The CDR3 is made up of 13 amino acids. The ends were cut back, 0 bases at V and 4 bases at J, with 7 bases in the middle. Per germline, CDR1 MGHRA and CDR2 YSYEKL. The CDR3, as DNA: TGCGCCAGCAGCCAAGATAGTGGTTACGAGCAGTACTTC. Protein: CASSQDSGYEQYF.

The rearrangement joins TRBV7-9 to TRBJ2-3; TRBD2 matches 10 bases. The ends lost 6 bases at V and 6 bases at J; junction bases unmatched: 12. The CDR3 loop spans 16 amino acids. Germline loops: CDR1 SEHNR, CDR2 FQNEAQ (reference sequence). The CDR3 nucleotides are TGTGCCAGCAGTCCGAGCGGGAGGGCCCTCGTTGATACGCAGTATTTT. Encoded protein: CASSPSGRALVDTQYF. Full variable domain (rest looked up from reference TRBV7-9 and TRBJ2-3): DTGVSQNPRHKITKRGQNVTFRCDPISEHNRLYWYRQTLGQGPEFLTYFQNEAQLEKSRLLSDRFSAERPKGSFSTLEIQRTEQGDSAMYLCASSPSGRALVDTQYFGPGTRLTVL.

The chain joins TRBV19 to TRBJ2-5; no clear D. The DNA end lines up better with TRBJ2-7; the J call may be wrong. Germline CDR1 LNHDA, CDR2 SQIVND (reference sequence). This CDR3 contains 14 residues. Written as DNA, the CDR3 is TGTGCCAGTAGTCCGACTTGGAGCGCCTACGAGCAGTACTTC. This gives the protein CASSPTWSAYEQYF.

CDR3: CASAFGGGAGNTIYF. CDR3 coding DNA: TGCGCCAGCGCCTTTGGCGGGGGCGCTGGAAACACCATATATTTT. J is TRBJ1-3 and V is TRBV10-2; D possibly corresponds to TRBD1 (6 bases). Trimming cost V 8 bases and J 2 bases, with 16 bases left between them. Germline-derived CDR1 and CDR2 are WSHSY and SAAADI. CDR3 length: 15 amino acids.

The V gene is TRBV6-1, the J gene TRBJ2-2, with a possible D match to TRBD1 (6 bases). This CDR3 is built from 14 residues. V dropped 4 bases and J dropped 5 bases, with 11 bases sitting between them. Germline V gene sequence: CDR1 MNHNS, CDR2 SASEGT. The CDR3 reads CASSARGETGELFF. DNA of the CDR3: TGTGCCAGCAGTGCCAGGGGTGAAACCGGGGAGCTGTTTTTT.

This sequence joins TRBV7-8 and TRBJ2-7; 12 nucleotides line up with TRBD2. V lost 5 bases, J lost 2 bases, and 4 bases stayed unmatched. Germline V gives CDR1 SGHVS, CDR2 FQNEAQ. This CDR3 is 15 amino acids long. In DNA form, the CDR3 reads TGTGCCAGCAGCCCACGACTAGCGGGGGCCTACGAGCAGTACTTC. It is translated as CASSPRLAGAYEQYF. The entire variable domain, with the rest obtained from reference TRBV7-8 and TRBJ2-7, is as follows: GAGVSQSPRYKVAKRGQDVALRCDPISGHVSLFWYQQALGQGPEFLTYFQNEAQLDKSGLPSDRFFAERPEGSVSTLKIQRTQQEDSAVYLCASSPRLAGAYEQYFGPGTRLTVT.

The chain carries TRBV7-3 and TRBJ2-5; D unresolved. The length of the CDR3 is 14 residues. Germline V gives CDR1 SGHTA, CDR2 FQGTGA. The germline V and J ends were trimmed by 0 bases and 4 bases, with 9 bases remaining between them. CDR3 DNA: TGTGCCAGCAGCTTAACACCCTCGGTAGAGACCCAGTACTTC. Its translation is CASSLTPSVETQYF.

V is TRBV15 and J is TRBJ1-1; D is unclear. V was cut by 5 bases and J by 1 base, with 8 bases left in between. The CDR3 extends over 13 amino acids. The germline CDR1 and CDR2 sequences are LNHNV and YYDKDF (reference sequence). The DNA for the CDR3 is TGTGCCACCAGCCCGCGGTCGAACACTGAAGCTTTCTTT. It encodes CATSPRSNTEAFF.

The chain recombines TRBV28 with TRBJ1-3; possibly TRBD1 for D (6 bases). The germline V gene encodes CDR1 MDHEN and CDR2 SYDVKM. The CDR3 runs to 17 residues. With 1 base removed from V and 0 bases from J, the gap between germline ends came to 13 bases. CDR3: CASSLFRLQGSGNTIYF. CDR3 DNA sequence: TGTGCCAGCAGTTTATTCCGATTACAGGGCTCTGGAAACACCATATATTTT.

The chain combines TRBV6-6 with TRBJ2-7; D ambiguous. Germline V gene lookup returns CDR1 MNHNY and CDR2 SVGAGI (reference sequence). The CDR3 extends over 12 amino acids. Trimming pared 6 bases from V and 0 bases from J, leaving 6 bases between. The CDR3 DNA reads as TGTGCCAGCAGCCCCAGCTCCTACGAGCAGTACTTC. Residues: CASSPSSYEQYF.

V usage is TRBV7-2 and J usage is TRBJ2-3; 8 bases line up with TRBD2. The CDR3 runs 14 residues. The germline gives CDR1 SGHTA, CDR2 FQGNSA. V lost 5 bases, J lost 3 bases, and 4 bases stayed unmatched. The CDR3 reads CASSVGLGTDTQYF. CDR3 sequence (DNA): TGTGCCAGCAGCGTGGGACTAGGGACAGATACGCAGTATTTT.

The DNA of the CDR3 is TGTGCCAGCTCACCCGGACAGGGGTCCCTCTACGAGCAGTACTTC. Protein: CASSPGQGSLYEQYF. The chain links TRBV18 to TRBJ2-7; TRBD1 aligns across 9 bases. CDR1 is KGHSH, CDR2 LQKENI, per germline. This CDR3 is built from 15 residues. J gave up 3 bases and V 3 bases, and 6 bases lay outside the gene matches. Using reference TRBV18 and TRBJ2-7 for the parts outside the CDR3, the full variable domain is NAGVMQNPRHLVRRRGQEARLRCSPMKGHSHVYWYRQLPEEGLKFMVYLQKENIIDESGMPKERFSAEFPKEGPSILRIQQVVRGDSAAYFCASSPGQGSLYEQYFGPGTRLTVT.

The V and J genes are TRBV7-9 and TRBJ1-4; 7 bases align to TRBD1. This CDR3 is 15 amino acids long. Germline assignment: CDR1 SEHNR and CDR2 FQNEAQ (reference sequence). V was clipped by 5 bases and J by 8 bases; unmatched bases: 11. In DNA form, the CDR3 reads TGTGCCAGCAGCACACGGACAGGCTGGAGGGAAAAACTGTTTTTT. Amino acid sequence: CASSTRTGWREKLFF.

The CDR3 nucleotides are TGTGCCAGCAGCACCGAGACCAGGTGGAATGAGCAGTTCTTC. Protein product: CASSTETRWNEQFF. The chain links TRBV5-4 to TRBJ2-1; D uncertain. The CDR3 is 14 amino acids. Germline V gives CDR1 SGHNT, CDR2 YYREEE (reference sequence). V lost 4 bases to trimming and J lost 7 bases, with 15 bases between them.